This T cell receptor (beta chain) came from a study of shared clonotypes between healthy human individuals. The V end was cut by 1 base, the J end by 2 bases, with 10 bases between. In germline, CDR1 is SEHNR, CDR2 FQNEAQ (reference sequence). The CDR3 is made up of 15 amino acids. A word on this clone: Its antigen is undetermined.

The method was immunoSEQ multiplex PCR; TCRdb's version includes in-frame clones alone and lacks a portion of them. Seen here are a few million clones, about 90% observed once, and the top ten hold 0.3% to 0.4%. Study results and caveats: Deeper or shallower sequencing was expected to change how clonotypes are shared among donors.

The receptor comes from a man aged 18 to 30 in good health. Some clones in this sample may be carry-over from other donors' samples. Sequencing was done on a sample of naive CD4+ T cells from PBMCs. This sample's subset: CD45RA+ positively selected. The V and J genes are TRBV7-9 and TRBJ2-3; TRBD1 or TRBD2 may be the D gene (6 bases each). CDR3 loop: CASSLGRGNTDTQYF. The DNA for the CDR3 is TGTGCCAGCAGCTTAGGGAGGGGGAACACAGATACGCAGTATTTT. The full variable domain, rest sourced from reference TRBV7-9 and TRBJ2-3, is DTGVSQNPRHKITKRGQNVTFRCDPISEHNRLYWYRQTLGQGPEFLTYFQNEAQLEKSRLLSDRFSAERPKGSFSTLEIQRTEQGDSAMYLCASSLGRGNTDTQYFGPGTRLTVL.